The next 27 T cell receptor beta chains were all read from a single sample in a study of tumor-infiltrating lymphocytes in localized non-small cell lung cancer. Measured with immunoSEQ multiplex PCR; TCRdb has only the in-frame clones, and not every one. The data show over 10,000 clones, 70% to 90% seen once. The sample comprised uninvolved lung tissue not adjacent to the tumor. Receptors originate from a human donor with non-small cell lung cancer.

This clone was observed a few times. The chain links TRBV2 to TRBJ1-1; D unresolved. Trimming left V 7 bases short and J 1 base short, with 13 bases between. The CDR3 length is 14 residues. From germline, CDR1 is SNHLY and CDR2 FYNNEI. CDR3: CASISGRANTEAFF. In DNA form, the CDR3 reads TGTGCCAGCATCTCCGGACGGGCGAACACTGAAGCTTTCTTT.

The J gene is TRBJ2-7, the V gene TRBV28; 9 positions match TRBD1. Germline V gene data show CDR1 as MDHEN and CDR2 as SYDVKM. V shed 7 bases and J 5 bases; nucleotides not matched to a gene: 9. The CDR3 has 14 residues. In DNA form, the CDR3 reads TGTGCCAGCACAACAGGACAGGGGAACGACGAGCAGTACTTC. This codes for CASTTGQGNDEQYF. Together with reference TRBV28 and TRBJ2-7, the CDR3 gives the full variable domain: DVKVTQSSRYLVKRTGEKVFLECVQDMDHENMFWYRQDPGLGLRLIYFSYDVKMKEKGDIPEGYSVSREKKERFSLILESASTNQTSMYLCASTTGQGNDEQYFGPGTRLTVT.

The chain joins TRBV10-3 to TRBJ2-7, with 9 bases aligning to TRBD2. The ends lost 0 bases at V and 4 bases at J; junction bases unmatched: 4. This CDR3 contains 15 residues. Germline-derived CDR1 and CDR2 are ENHRY and SYGVKD. CDR3 bases: TGTGCCATCAGTGAGTCGTTGGCGGGAGGGTACGAGCAGTACTTC. As protein: CAISESLAGGYEQYF.

The chain links TRBV6-5 to TRBJ1-3, with 7 bases identical to TRBD1. CDR1 is MNHEY and CDR2 is SVGAGI in the germline V gene. V was pared by 2 bases and J by 0 bases, with 4 bases of the junction left unmatched. The CDR3 runs to 16 residues. This chain's CDR3 is CASSYVRQGSGNTIYF. The DNA of the CDR3 is TGTGCCAGCAGTTACGTAAGACAGGGCTCTGGAAACACCATATATTTT.

The CDR3 sequence is CASSDSPGRLYNSPLHF. The CDR3 DNA follows: TGTGCCAGCAGTGACTCGCCGGGACGCCTGTATAATTCACCCCTCCACTTT. This chain connects TRBV6-4 to TRBJ1-6; D perhaps matches TRBD1 (5 bases). This CDR3 region has 17 residues. The germline V gene encodes CDR1 MRHNA and CDR2 SNTAGT. V was pared by 0 bases and J by 4 bases, with 13 bases between.

The CDR3 region has the DNA TGTGCCAGCAGACCGACCGGGACTACCCCCTACGAGCAGTACTTC. It specifies CASRPTGTTPYEQYF. The gene calls are TRBV5-4 and TRBJ2-7, with 7 bases that match TRBD2. V lost 5 bases and J lost 2; bases outside the gene matches: 10. The CDR3 is made up of 15 amino acids. The germline V gene encodes CDR1 SGHNT and CDR2 YYREEE (reference sequence). The full variable domain, rest sourced from reference TRBV5-4 and TRBJ2-7, is ETGVTQSPTHLIKTRGQQVTLRCSSQSGHNTVSWYQQALGQGPQFIFQYYREEENGRGNFPPRFSGLQFPNYSSELNVNALELDDSALYLCASRPTGTTPYEQYFGPGTRLTVT.

This clone appeared once. The rearrangement links TRBV4-1 to TRBJ2-7; D not resolved. Trimming pared 0 bases from V and 4 bases from J, leaving 13 bases between. Germline V gene lookup returns CDR1 MGHRA and CDR2 YSYEKL. CDR3 size: 15 residues. The CDR3 loop is CASSQDAFTGYEQYF. In DNA, the CDR3 is TGCGCCAGCAGCCAAGATGCGTTTACGGGTTACGAGCAGTACTTC.

This clone was picked up a small number of times. J is TRBJ2-7 and V is TRBV6-5; 9 nucleotides match TRBD1. Losses at the gene ends were 4 bases for V and 6 bases for J; bases not matched to a gene: 7. From germline, CDR1 is MNHEY and CDR2 SVGAGI. The length of the CDR3 is 14 residues. The CDR3 nucleotides read TGTGCCAGCAGTTCCCGGGACAGGGTATTCGAGCAGTACTTC. Protein product: CASSSRDRVFEQYF.

As concerns this clone: The junction does not match germline at one end; this may be a read error. This chain connects TRBV18 to TRBJ1-2, with D possibly being TRBD1 (5 bases). The CDR3 totals 14 residues. Germline V CDR1 and CDR2: KGHSH, LQKENI. This CDR3 reads CAISPGRDGYGYTF. Here the CDR3 DNA reads TGTGCCATCTCACCAGGGAGGGACGGCTATGGCTACACCTTC.

This clone was counted a single time. The V and J genes are TRBV7-9 and TRBJ2-5, with D possibly TRBD2 on 6 matching bases. CDR3 length equals 10 residues. CDR1 and CDR2 from the germline V gene are SEHNR and FQNEAQ (reference sequence). V lost 5 bases and J lost 11, with 9 bases in between. The CDR3 sequence is CASSGGEQYF. Here the CDR3 DNA reads TGTGCCAGCAGCGGAGGGGAGCAGTACTTC.

This sequence joins TRBV4-2 and TRBJ2-3, with 11 bases matching TRBD2. In germline, CDR1 is LGHNA, CDR2 YNFKEQ. V gave up 0 bases and J gave up 9 bases; unmatched junction bases: 8. This CDR3 has 16 amino acids. The CDR3 loop reads CASSQELGIAGGTQYF. CDR3 DNA sequence: TGTGCCAGCAGCCAAGAGCTAGGAATAGCGGGGGGGACGCAGTATTTT.

On this clone: This sample includes further DNA sequences coding for the same CDR3. V is TRBV6-5 and J is TRBJ1-3; unclear D gene. Between the trimmed V and J ends, which lost 6 bases and 0 bases, there was a span of 12 bases. CDR3 size: 15 residues. Per the germline V gene, CDR1 is MNHEY and CDR2 is SVGAGI. This chain's CDR3 is CASSPRRGSGNTIYF. CDR3 nucleotides: TGTGCCAGCAGCCCACGCCGGGGCTCTGGAAACACCATATATTTT.

This rearrangement joins TRBV5-1 to TRBJ2-1, with 7 bases aligning to TRBD2. Germline V gives CDR1 SGHRS, CDR2 YFSETQ. V lost 5 bases and J lost 6; bases outside the gene matches: 2. CDR3 size: 12 residues. CDR3: CASRGGVNEQFF. The CDR3 DNA is TGCGCCAGCAGGGGGGGGGTCAATGAGCAGTTCTTC.

The V call is TRBV28, the J call TRBJ2-3; the D is unclear. The V gene lost 6 bases and the J gene lost 2 bases, with 9 bases spanning the gap. Germline CDR1 MDHEN, CDR2 SYDVKM. This CDR3 has 13 residues. The CDR3 here is CASSPKITDTQYF. In nucleotides, the CDR3 is TGTGCCAGCAGCCCGAAGATCACAGATACGCAGTATTTT.

The chain carries TRBV30 and TRBJ2-3, with D possibly TRBD1 on 7 matching bases. Germline loops: CDR1 GTSNPN, CDR2 SVGIG (reference sequence). The CDR3 sequence is 14 residues long. The ends were cut back, 5 bases at V and 0 bases at J, with 12 bases in the middle. CDR3: CAWGSGGSTDTQYF. CDR3 sequence (DNA): TGTGCCTGGGGGTCAGGGGGGAGCACAGATACGCAGTATTTT.

The genes are TRBV25-1 and TRBJ2-5, with a weak D call TRBD1 (6 bases). The CDR3 has 13 amino acids. The germline V and J ends were trimmed by 5 bases and 5 bases, with 12 bases remaining between them. CDR1 is MGHDK and CDR2 is SYGVNS in the germline V gene. As DNA, the CDR3 is TGTGCCAGCAGTAGGGGGATAGAGGAGACCCAGTACTTC. It yields the protein CASSRGIEETQYF.

The V call is TRBV4-1, the J call TRBJ2-1, with D possibly being TRBD1 (5 bases). The germline CDR1 and CDR2 sequences are MGHRA and YSYEKL. The length of the CDR3 is 16 residues. Trimming took 0 bases from V and 3 from J, leaving 12 bases between them. CDR3 DNA: TGCGCCAGCAGCCAAGATATCATACAGGTCTACAATGAGCAGTTCTTC. Protein product: CASSQDIIQVYNEQFF.

This chain connects TRBV27 to TRBJ1-2; no firm D call. Looked up from germline, CDR1 is MNHEY and CDR2 is SMNVEV (reference sequence). Trimming left V 2 bases short and J 6 bases short, with 10 bases between. The CDR3 is 13 amino acids. The CDR3: CASSLTSQDGYTF. The CDR3 DNA follows: TGTGCCAGCAGTTTAACGTCTCAGGATGGCTACACCTTC.

In its sample, this clone was seen a few times. V and J are TRBV30 and TRBJ2-6; no clear D. The V end was cut by 5 bases, the J end by 0 bases, with 5 bases between. CDR1 and CDR2 from the germline V gene are GTSNPN and SVGIG (reference sequence). The CDR3 extends over 13 amino acids. The CDR3: CAWGVSGANVLTF. The CDR3 DNA reads TGTGCCTGGGGCGTCTCTGGGGCCAACGTCCTGACTTTC. The variable domain in full, with the rest retrieved from reference TRBV30 and TRBJ2-6, is SQTIHQWPATLVQPVGSPLSLECTVEGTSNPNLYWYRQAAGRGLQLLFYSVGIGQISSEVPQNLSASRPQDRQFILSSKKLLLSDSGFYLCAWGVSGANVLTFGAGSRLTVL.

J is TRBJ1-2 and V is TRBV7-9, with D unclear. Germline lookup yields CDR1 SEHNR and CDR2 FQNEAQ (reference sequence). This CDR3 is built from 15 residues. Trimming left V 5 bases short and J 6 bases short, with 19 bases between. The CDR3 spells CASSGVDGPPHGYTF. As DNA, the CDR3 is TGTGCCAGCAGCGGGGTGGACGGGCCCCCTCATGGCTACACCTTC.

The chain carries TRBV2 and TRBJ1-3, with TRBD1 matching 11 bases. J lost 2 bases, V lost 8 bases, and 5 bases had no gene match. The CDR3 totals 15 residues. CDR1 and CDR2 (germline): SNHLY, FYNNEI. CDR3 bases: TGTGCCAGCCGGACAGGGGGCTTCCCTGGAAACACCATATATTTT. Its protein is CASRTGGFPGNTIYF.

This rearrangement joins TRBV28 to TRBJ1-3, with a tentative D call TRBD1 (6 bases). Germline V CDR1 and CDR2: MDHEN, SYDVKM. Trimming took 5 bases from V and 4 from J, leaving 6 bases between them. There are 12 residues in the CDR3. CDR3 loop: CASSQGGNTIYF. CDR3 sequence (DNA): TGTGCCAGCAGTCAGGGGGGAAACACCATATATTTT.

The chain recombines TRBV5-4 with TRBJ2-7; 9 bases match TRBD2. J lost 7 bases, V lost 6 bases, and 17 bases had no gene match. CDR3 size: 16 residues. Germline V gene data show CDR1 as SGHNT and CDR2 as YYREEE (reference sequence). CDR3 DNA: TGTGCCAGCACCAAGCGAGGTGGCGGGAGGGCAGGAGAGCAGTACTTC. Translation gives CASTKRGGGRAGEQYF.

The V call is TRBV7-9, the J call TRBJ1-4; D uncertain. The CDR3 has 15 amino acids. V lost 1 base and J lost 10, with 16 bases in between. Per germline, CDR1 SEHNR and CDR2 FQNEAQ (reference sequence). CDR3 nucleotide sequence: TGTGCCAGCAGCTTAGGTGGAAACCGGGGAGGAAAACTGTTTTTT. It translates to CASSLGGNRGGKLFF.

This clone appeared a few times. CDR3 sequence: CASSPRQGWYEQYF. Written as DNA, the CDR3 is TGTGCCAGCAGCCCCCGGCAGGGGTGGTACGAGCAGTACTTC. This rearrangement joins TRBV6-5 to TRBJ2-7; D might be TRBD1 (6 bases). Germline-derived CDR1 and CDR2 are MNHEY and SVGAGI. Trimming stripped 6 bases from V and 4 bases from J, with 16 bases between. This CDR3 has 14 residues.

J is TRBJ2-1 and V is TRBV5-1, with TRBD2 matching 10 bases. From germline, CDR1 is SGHRS and CDR2 YFSETQ. J lost 8 bases, V lost 1 base, and 6 bases had no gene match. This CDR3 is built from 15 residues. The CDR3 DNA sequence: TGCGCCAGCAGCTTGCCACTAGCGGGACTCGATGAGCAGTTCTTC. It codes for CASSLPLAGLDEQFF.

V usage is TRBV5-6 and J usage is TRBJ1-1; no clear D. The germline V and J ends were trimmed by 6 bases and 1 base, with 13 bases remaining between them. The CDR3 sequence is 14 residues long. In germline, CDR1 is SGHDT, CDR2 YYEEEE. The chain's CDR3 is CASTRQATNTEAFF. The CDR3 DNA sequence: TGTGCCAGCACCCGGCAGGCCACGAACACTGAAGCTTTCTTT.